This T cell receptor beta chain was obtained from a study of OX40 agonist ivuxolimab in advanced cancers. Study details: Ivuxolimab, an antibody acting as an agonist of OX40 (CD134), was used to treat patients.

Some clones are missing from TCRdb's copy, which holds only in-frame ones; the method was immunoSEQ multiplex PCR. The table shows tens of thousands of clones, with around 83% occurring only once. CDR1 is LNHDA, CDR2 SQIVND, per germline (reference sequence). V shed 5 bases and J 7 bases; nucleotides not matched to a gene: 5. The CDR3 consists of 15 residues. The sequence derives from an adult with an advanced solid tumor such as melanoma, head and neck, liver or kidney cancer. J is TRBJ1-6 and V is TRBV19; 10 nucleotides agree with TRBD1. The sample in question was CD4+ or CD8+ T cells sorted from blood, obtained in a trial of the OX40 agonist ivuxolimab. The CDR3 sequence is CASSGPGQGNSPLHF. In DNA, the CDR3 is TGTGCCAGTAGTGGCCCGGGACAGGGGAATTCACCCCTCCACTTT.